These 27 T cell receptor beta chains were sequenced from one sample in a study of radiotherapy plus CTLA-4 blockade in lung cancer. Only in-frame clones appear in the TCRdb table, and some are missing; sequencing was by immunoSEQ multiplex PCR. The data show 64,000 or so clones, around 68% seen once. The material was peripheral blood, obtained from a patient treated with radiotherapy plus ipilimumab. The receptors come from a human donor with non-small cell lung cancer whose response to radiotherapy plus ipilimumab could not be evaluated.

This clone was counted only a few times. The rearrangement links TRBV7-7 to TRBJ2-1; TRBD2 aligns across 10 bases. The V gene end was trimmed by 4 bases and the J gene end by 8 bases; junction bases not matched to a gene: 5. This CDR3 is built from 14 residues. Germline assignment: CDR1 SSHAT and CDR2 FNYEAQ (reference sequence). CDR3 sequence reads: CASSWTSGSYEQFF. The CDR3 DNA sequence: TGTGCCAGCAGCTGGACTAGCGGATCATATGAGCAGTTCTTC.

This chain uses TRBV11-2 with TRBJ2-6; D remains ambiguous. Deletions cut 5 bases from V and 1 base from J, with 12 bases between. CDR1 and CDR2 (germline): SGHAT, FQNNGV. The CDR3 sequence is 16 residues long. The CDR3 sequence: CASSAIQASGANVLTF. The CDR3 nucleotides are TGTGCCAGCAGCGCCATTCAGGCTTCTGGGGCCAACGTCCTGACTTTC.

CDR3 residues: CASSYLGESNQPQHF. The DNA of the CDR3 is TGTGCCAGCAGTTACCTCGGAGAGAGCAATCAGCCCCAGCATTTT. This chain links TRBV6-6 with TRBJ1-5, with unresolved D. CDR1 is MNHNY, CDR2 SVGAGI, per germline (reference sequence). V lost 2 bases to trimming and J lost 1 base, with 9 bases between them. The CDR3 sequence is 15 residues long.

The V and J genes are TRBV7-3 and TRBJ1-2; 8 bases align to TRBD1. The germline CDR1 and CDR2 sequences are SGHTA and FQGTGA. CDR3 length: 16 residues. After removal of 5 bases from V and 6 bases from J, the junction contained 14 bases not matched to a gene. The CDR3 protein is CASSPLPGQGENGYTF. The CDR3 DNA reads TGTGCCAGCAGCCCCCTTCCTGGACAGGGAGAGAATGGCTACACCTTC.

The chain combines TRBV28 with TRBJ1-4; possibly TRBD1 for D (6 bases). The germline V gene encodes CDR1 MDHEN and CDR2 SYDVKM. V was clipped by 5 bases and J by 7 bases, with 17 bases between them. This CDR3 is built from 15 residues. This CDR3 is CASSPPGAGVEKLFF. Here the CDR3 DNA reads TGTGCCAGCAGTCCGCCTGGGGCAGGGGTTGAAAAACTGTTTTTT.

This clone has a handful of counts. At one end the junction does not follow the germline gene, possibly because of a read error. DNA of the CDR3: TGTGCCAGCGGTGACAGGGAGGCCTACAATGAGCAGTTCTTC. It encodes CASGDREAYNEQFF. V usage is TRBV6-1 and J usage is TRBJ2-1; tentatively, D is TRBD1 (7 bases). This CDR3 is 14 amino acids long. In germline, CDR1 is MNHNS, CDR2 SASEGT.

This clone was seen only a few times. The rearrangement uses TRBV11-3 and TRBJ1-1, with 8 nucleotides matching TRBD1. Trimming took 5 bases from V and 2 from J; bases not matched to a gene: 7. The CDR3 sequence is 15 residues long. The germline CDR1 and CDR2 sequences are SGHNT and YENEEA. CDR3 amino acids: CASSPRGQVNTEAFF. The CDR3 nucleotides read TGTGCCAGCAGCCCACGGGGACAGGTCAACACTGAAGCTTTCTTT.

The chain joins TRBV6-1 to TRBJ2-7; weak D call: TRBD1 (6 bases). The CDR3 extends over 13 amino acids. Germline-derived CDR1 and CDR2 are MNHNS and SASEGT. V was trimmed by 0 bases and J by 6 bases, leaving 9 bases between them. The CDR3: CASSEAQGSEQYF. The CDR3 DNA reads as TGTGCCAGCAGTGAAGCGCAGGGGAGCGAGCAGTACTTC.

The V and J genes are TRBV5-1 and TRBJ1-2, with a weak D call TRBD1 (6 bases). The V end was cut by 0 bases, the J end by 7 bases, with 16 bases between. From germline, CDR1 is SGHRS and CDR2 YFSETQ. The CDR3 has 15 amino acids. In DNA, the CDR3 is TGCGCCAGCAGCTTGGAAGGGGGTCTTATTGGTGGCTACACCTTC. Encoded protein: CASSLEGGLIGGYTF.

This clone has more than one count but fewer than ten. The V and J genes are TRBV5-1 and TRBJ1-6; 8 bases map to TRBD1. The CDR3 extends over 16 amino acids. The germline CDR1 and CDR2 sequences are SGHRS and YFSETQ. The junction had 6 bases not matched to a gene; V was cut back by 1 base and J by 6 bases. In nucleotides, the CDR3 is TGCGCCAGCAGCTTGATTTCGGGACAGGTTAATTCACCCCTCCACTTT. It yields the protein CASSLISGQVNSPLHF.

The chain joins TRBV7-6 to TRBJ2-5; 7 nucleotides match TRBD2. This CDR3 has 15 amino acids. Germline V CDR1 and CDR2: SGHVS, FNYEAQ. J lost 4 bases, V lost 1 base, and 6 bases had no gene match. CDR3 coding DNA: TGTGCCAGCAGCTTAGGGACTAGATTAGGAGAGACCCAGTACTTC. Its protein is CASSLGTRLGETQYF.

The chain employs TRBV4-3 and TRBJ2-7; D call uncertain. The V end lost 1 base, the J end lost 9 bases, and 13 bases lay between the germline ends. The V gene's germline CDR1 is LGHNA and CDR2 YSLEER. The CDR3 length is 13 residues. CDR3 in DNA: TGCGCCAGCAGCCAAGGACTGTTGGAAAGGCAGTACTTC. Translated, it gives CASSQGLLERQYF.

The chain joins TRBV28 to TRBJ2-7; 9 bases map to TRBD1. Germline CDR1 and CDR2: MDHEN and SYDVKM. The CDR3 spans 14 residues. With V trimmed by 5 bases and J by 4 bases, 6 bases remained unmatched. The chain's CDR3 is CASSPTGGVYEQYF. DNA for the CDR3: TGTGCCAGCAGTCCAACAGGGGGCGTGTACGAGCAGTACTTC.

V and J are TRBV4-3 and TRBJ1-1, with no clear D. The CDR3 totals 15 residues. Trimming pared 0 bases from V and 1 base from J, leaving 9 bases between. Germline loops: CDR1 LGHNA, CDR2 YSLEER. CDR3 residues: CASSQDQAPNTEAFF. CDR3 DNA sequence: TGCGCCAGCAGCCAAGATCAGGCTCCGAACACTGAAGCTTTCTTT.

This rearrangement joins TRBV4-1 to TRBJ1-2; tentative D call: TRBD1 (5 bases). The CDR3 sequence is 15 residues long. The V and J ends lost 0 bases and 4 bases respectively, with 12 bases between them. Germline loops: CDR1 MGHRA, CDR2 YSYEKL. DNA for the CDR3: TGCGCCAGCAGCCAAGAAGGGAATGGGGCCTATGGCTACACCTTC. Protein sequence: CASSQEGNGAYGYTF.

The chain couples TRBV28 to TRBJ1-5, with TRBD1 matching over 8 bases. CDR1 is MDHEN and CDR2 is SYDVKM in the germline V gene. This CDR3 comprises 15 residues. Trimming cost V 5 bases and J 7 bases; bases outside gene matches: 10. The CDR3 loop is CASSLPDRVGQPQHF. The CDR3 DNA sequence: TGTGCCAGCAGTCTCCCGGACAGGGTAGGGCAGCCCCAGCATTTT.

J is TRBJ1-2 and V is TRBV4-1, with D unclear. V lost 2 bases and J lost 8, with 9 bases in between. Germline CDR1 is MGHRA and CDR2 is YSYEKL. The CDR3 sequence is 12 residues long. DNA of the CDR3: TGCGCCAGCAGCCAAACGGGGATGGGCTACACCTTC. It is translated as CASSQTGMGYTF.

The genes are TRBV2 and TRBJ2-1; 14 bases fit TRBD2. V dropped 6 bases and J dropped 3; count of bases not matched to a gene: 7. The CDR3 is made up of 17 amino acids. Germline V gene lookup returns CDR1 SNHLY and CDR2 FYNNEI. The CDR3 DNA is TGTGCCAGCAGCCAAGGAGGGACTAGCGGGAGCTACAATGAGCAGTTCTTC. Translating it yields CASSQGGTSGSYNEQFF. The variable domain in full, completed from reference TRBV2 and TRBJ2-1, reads EPEVTQTPSHQVTQMGQEVILRCVPISNHLYFYWYRQILGQKVEFLVSFYNNEISEKSEIFDDQFSVERPDGSNFTLKIRSTKLEDSAMYFCASSQGGTSGSYNEQFFGPGTRLTVL.

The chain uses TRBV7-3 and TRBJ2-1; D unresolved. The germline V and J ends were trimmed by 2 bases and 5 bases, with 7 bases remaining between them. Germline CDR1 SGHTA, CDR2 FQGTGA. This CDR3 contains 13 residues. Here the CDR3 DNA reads TGTGCCAGCAGCTTAGGGCTTCACAATGAGCAGTTCTTC. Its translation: CASSLGLHNEQFF.

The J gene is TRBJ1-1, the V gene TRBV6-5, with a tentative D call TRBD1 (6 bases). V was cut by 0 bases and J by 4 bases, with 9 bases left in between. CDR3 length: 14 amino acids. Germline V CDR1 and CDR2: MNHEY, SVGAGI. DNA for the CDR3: TGTGCCAGCAGTTACTCGCAGGGGAGCACTGAAGCTTTCTTT. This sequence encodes CASSYSQGSTEAFF.

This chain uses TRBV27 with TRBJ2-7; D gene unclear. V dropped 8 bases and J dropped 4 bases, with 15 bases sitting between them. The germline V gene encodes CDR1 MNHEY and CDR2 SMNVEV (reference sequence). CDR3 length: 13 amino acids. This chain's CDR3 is CASATLNRYEQYF. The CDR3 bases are TGTGCCAGCGCAACCTTGAATCGGTACGAGCAGTACTTC.

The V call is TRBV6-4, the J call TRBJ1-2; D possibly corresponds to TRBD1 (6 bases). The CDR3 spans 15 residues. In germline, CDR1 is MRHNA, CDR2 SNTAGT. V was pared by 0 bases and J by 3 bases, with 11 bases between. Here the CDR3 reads CASSDSGRGDYGYTF. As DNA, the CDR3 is TGTGCCAGCAGTGACTCTGGCAGGGGCGACTATGGCTACACCTTC.

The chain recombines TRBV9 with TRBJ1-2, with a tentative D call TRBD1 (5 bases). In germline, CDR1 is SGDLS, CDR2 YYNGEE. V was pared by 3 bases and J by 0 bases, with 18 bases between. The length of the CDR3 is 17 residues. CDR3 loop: CASSAPRGRFANYGYTF. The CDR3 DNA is TGTGCCAGCAGCGCACCTAGGGGAAGGTTTGCTAACTATGGCTACACCTTC.

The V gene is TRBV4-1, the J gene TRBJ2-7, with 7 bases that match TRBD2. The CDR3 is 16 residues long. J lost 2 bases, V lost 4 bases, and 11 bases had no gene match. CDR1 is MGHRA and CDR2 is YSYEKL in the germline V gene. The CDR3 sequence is CASSRTRDYVPYEQYF. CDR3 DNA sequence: TGCGCCAGCAGCCGGACCCGGGACTATGTCCCCTACGAGCAGTACTTC.

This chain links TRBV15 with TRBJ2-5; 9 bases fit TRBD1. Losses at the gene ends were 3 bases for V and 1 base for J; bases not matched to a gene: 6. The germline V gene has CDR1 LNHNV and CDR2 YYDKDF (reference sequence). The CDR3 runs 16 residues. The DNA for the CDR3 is TGTGCCACCAGCAGGTCCCTGACAGGGGGCCAAGAGACCCAGTACTTC. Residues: CATSRSLTGGQETQYF.

CDR3 bases: TGTGCCAGCAGCTTGGGCGGGGGCTACAATGAGCAGTTCTTC. Amino acid sequence: CASSLGGGYNEQFF. The rearrangement joins TRBV7-2 to TRBJ2-1, with TRBD2 identical over 7 bases. The J segment lost 3 bases and the V segment lost 3 bases, leaving 2 bases of the junction unmatched. The CDR3 has 14 residues. Per germline, CDR1 SGHTA and CDR2 FQGNSA.

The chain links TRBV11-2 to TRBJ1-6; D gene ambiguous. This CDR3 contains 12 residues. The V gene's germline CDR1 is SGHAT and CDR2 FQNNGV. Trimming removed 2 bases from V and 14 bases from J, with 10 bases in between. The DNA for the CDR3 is TGTGCCAGCAGCTTATCAGGCTGGGCCCTCCACTTT. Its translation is CASSLSGWALHF.